Below, 15 T cell receptor beta chains from the same sample are listed, as sequenced in a study of identical twins. TCRdb ran MiXCR on the 5' RACE reads and lists one entry per CDR3 protein. The sample records hundreds of thousands of distinct CDR3 sequences, approximately 25% being singletons. These same records also appear under a second study, on T cells expressing NK-cell markers.

The specimen was CD4+ T cells sorted from blood. Receptors originate from a woman between 18 and 29 years old in good health.

This chain links TRBV29-1 with TRBJ1-1; TRBD1 is a possible D gene (5 bases). Between the trimmed V and J ends, which lost 5 bases and 2 bases, there was a span of 15 bases. This CDR3 region has 14 residues. Germline CDR1 SQVTM, CDR2 ANQGSEA. DNA for the CDR3: TGCAGCGTTTTCGGGGGGGTGTCTAACACTGAAGCTTTCTTT. Its translation: CSVFGGVSNTEAFF. The variable domain in full, completed from reference TRBV29-1 and TRBJ1-1, reads SAVISQKPSRDICQRGTSLTIQCQVDSQVTMMFWYRQQPGQSLTLIATANQGSEATYESGFVIDKFPISRPNLTFSTLTVSNMSPEDSSIYLCSVFGGVSNTEAFFGQGTRLTVV.

The chain uses TRBV20-1 and TRBJ2-7; the D call may be TRBD1 or TRBD2 (5 bases each). CDR3 length: 14 amino acids. Germline V gives CDR1 DFQATT, CDR2 SNEGSKA (reference sequence). Deletions cut 5 bases from V and 3 bases from J, with 17 bases between. In nucleotides, the CDR3 is TGCAGTGCTCGGGACCCGCGATTAGTCTACGAGCAGTACTTC. It specifies CSARDPRLVYEQYF.

In nucleotides, the CDR3 is TGTGCCAGCACGCCGGACTCCGGATACTACACCGGGGAGCTGTTTTTT. This sequence encodes CASTPDSGYYTGELFF. V usage is TRBV2 and J usage is TRBJ2-2, with D perhaps TRBD2 (5 bases). Trimming took 7 bases from V and 3 from J, leaving 18 bases between them. Germline V gives CDR1 SNHLY, CDR2 FYNNEI. The CDR3 covers 16 residues.

The CDR3 here is CASSLDLGGGQPQHF. The CDR3 DNA is TGTGCCAGCAGTTTGGACCTAGGGGGCGGCCAGCCCCAGCATTTT. The rearrangement links TRBV12-3 or TRBV12-4 to TRBJ1-5, with TRBD1 identical over 7 bases. With 3 bases clipped from V and 7 bases from J, the junction kept 9 bases outside the gene matches. This CDR3 is 15 amino acids long.

The gene calls are TRBV5-1 and TRBJ1-1, with TRBD1 matching 8 bases. The V segment lost 2 bases and the J segment 2 bases; nucleotides outside the gene matches: 5. CDR1 and CDR2 (germline): SGHRS, YFSETQ. There are 15 residues in the CDR3. This CDR3 is CASSLTGTGNTEAFF. As DNA, the CDR3 is TGCGCCAGCAGCTTAACCGGGACAGGAAACACTGAAGCTTTCTTT.

This clonotype has just a few counts. This chain uses TRBV5-1 with TRBJ2-3; D may be TRBD2 (5 bases). There are 17 residues in the CDR3. V lost 7 bases and J 0 bases, leaving 21 bases between the germline ends. Per germline, CDR1 SGHRS and CDR2 YFSETQ. CDR3 bases: TGCGCCAGCCGCCCCCTCTACGGGATGCAAAGCACAGATACGCAGTATTTT. It translates to CASRPLYGMQSTDTQYF. Supplemented by reference TRBV5-1 and TRBJ2-3, the full variable domain reads KAGVTQTPRYLIKTRGQQVTLSCSPISGHRSVSWYQQTPGQGLQFLFEYFSETQRNKGNFPGRFSGRQFSNSRSEMNVSTLELGDSALYLCASRPLYGMQSTDTQYFGPGTRLTVL.

This chain connects TRBV20-1 to TRBJ2-7; D may be TRBD2 (5 bases). Germline V gene data show CDR1 as DFQATT and CDR2 as SNEGSKA (reference sequence). This CDR3 comprises 13 residues. V lost 3 bases, J lost 3 bases, and 12 bases lay in between. CDR3 amino acids: CSASGKGSYEQYF. The CDR3 coding sequence is TGCAGTGCTAGTGGTAAAGGGAGCTACGAGCAGTACTTC.

V usage is TRBV9 and J usage is TRBJ2-5; 8 bases agree with TRBD1. Germline V gene data show CDR1 as SGDLS and CDR2 as YYNGEE. Germline trimming cut 3 bases from V and 6 bases from J; bases unmatched to any gene: 4. The CDR3 length is 13 residues. CDR3 coding DNA: TGTGCCAGCAGCGCAGGGGGCACGAAGACCCAGTACTTC. This sequence encodes CASSAGGTKTQYF.

The CDR3 spells CASRDSRGVETQYF. As DNA, the CDR3 is TGTGCCAGCAGGGACTCGCGGGGGGTCGAGACCCAGTACTTC. V gene TRBV12-3 or TRBV12-4 combines with J gene TRBJ2-5; TRBD2 aligns across 8 bases. There are 14 residues in the CDR3. Losses at the gene ends were 6 bases for V and 5 bases for J; bases not matched to a gene: 8.

This chain connects TRBV20-1 to TRBJ2-7; D not resolved. The CDR3 is 12 amino acids. The V gene lost 2 bases and the J gene lost 4 bases, with 9 bases spanning the gap. Germline assignment: CDR1 DFQATT and CDR2 SNEGSKA (reference sequence). CDR3 nucleotide sequence: TGCAGTGCTAGATCCGAAAGTTACGAGCAGTACTTC. Residues: CSARSESYEQYF.

The chain uses TRBV5-1 and TRBJ2-7; D is ambiguous. Trimming removed 0 bases at V and 0 bases at J, with 10 bases between. The germline CDR1 and CDR2 sequences are SGHRS and YFSETQ. The length of the CDR3 is 15 residues. This chain's CDR3 is CASSLAAAISYEQYF. In DNA, the CDR3 is TGCGCCAGCAGCTTGGCTGCCGCGATCTCCTACGAGCAGTACTTC.

The gene calls are TRBV6-1 and TRBJ2-5, with 10 bases fitting TRBD2. In germline, CDR1 is MNHNS, CDR2 SASEGT. This CDR3 has 14 residues. V lost 7 bases to trimming and J lost 1 base; unmatched junction nucleotides: 3. CDR3: CASIASGSQETQYF. The CDR3 DNA sequence: TGTGCCAGCATTGCTAGCGGGAGCCAAGAGACCCAGTACTTC.

The count of this clonotype is one. The chain combines TRBV20-1 with TRBJ2-1, with a weak D call TRBD2 (5 bases). The V end lost 6 bases, the J end lost 0 bases, and 15 bases lay between the germline ends. The CDR3 is 15 residues long. The germline gives CDR1 DFQATT, CDR2 SNEGSKA (reference sequence). The CDR3 DNA follows: TGCAGTGCGTATGAGGACTTAAGCTCCTACAATGAGCAGTTCTTC. It encodes CSAYEDLSSYNEQFF.

This clonotype was found a few times. V gene TRBV7-8 combines with J gene TRBJ1-5, with D hard to call. The V and J ends lost 4 bases and 12 bases respectively, with 13 bases between them. The CDR3 is 12 amino acids. CDR1 and CDR2 from the germline V gene are SGHVS and FQNEAQ. The CDR3, as DNA: TGTGCCAGCAGCTCGCCTGGGCTGTACCAGCATTTT. Protein product: CASSSPGLYQHF.

This clonotype was counted between two and nine times. The CDR3 coding sequence is TGTGCCAGCAGCACAGCGGCCGCCGGAGCTTTCTTT. This sequence encodes CASSTAAAGAFF. This chain uses TRBV14 with TRBJ1-1; D remains unclear. This CDR3 contains 12 residues. Germline CDR1 and CDR2: SGHDN and FVKESK. V lost 5 bases and J 10 bases, leaving 14 bases between the germline ends.